Following are 23 T cell receptor beta chains from one sample sequenced in a study of blood T cell repertoires in COVID-19. Data came from immunoSEQ multiplex PCR; TCRdb stores just in-frame clones and leaves some out. This table holds approximately 230,000 clones, around 89% found once. The sample was PBMCs or T cells enriched from blood (not recorded which). These receptors were taken from a woman aged 25 to 39 who had recovered from COVID-19.

The J gene is TRBJ1-5, the V gene TRBV7-2, with a possible D match to TRBD1 (6 bases). This CDR3 is built from 15 residues. The germline CDR1 and CDR2 sequences are SGHTA and FQGNSA. The V and J ends lost 0 bases and 6 bases respectively, with 12 bases between them. CDR3 protein: CASSLASQGFQPQHF. CDR3 sequence (DNA): TGTGCCAGCAGCTTAGCGTCACAGGGTTTTCAGCCCCAGCATTTT.

The CDR3 loop reads CASALGNYGYTF. CDR3 in DNA: TGTGCCAGCGCCCTAGGTAACTATGGCTACACCTTC. The chain uses TRBV9 and TRBJ1-2; D ambiguous. The germline V and J ends were trimmed by 7 bases and 1 base, with 8 bases remaining between them. The CDR3 is made up of 12 amino acids. The germline CDR1 and CDR2 sequences are SGDLS and YYNGEE.

The rearrangement uses TRBV4-3 and TRBJ2-7; the match to TRBD1 covers 8 bases. Germline loops: CDR1 LGHNA, CDR2 YSLEER. J lost 3 bases, V lost 3 bases, and 7 bases had no gene match. The CDR3 contains 15 residues. The CDR3 sequence: CASSHFRQGNYEQYF. CDR3 DNA: TGCGCCAGCAGCCATTTTAGACAGGGGAACTACGAGCAGTACTTC.

J is TRBJ1-2 and V is TRBV21-1; TRBD1 was called by the table and not checked on the DNA. TRBV21-1 is a documented pseudogene. CDR3 size: 8 residues. The CDR3 here is CPRGGYTF. CDR3 in DNA: TGTCCTAGGGGCGGCTACACCTTC.

The chain carries TRBV5-4 and TRBJ2-7, with 13 bases lining up with TRBD2. Trimming cost V 1 base and J 5 bases; bases outside gene matches: 9. CDR1 SGHNT and CDR2 YYREEE come from the germline V gene (reference sequence). CDR3 length: 17 residues. The CDR3 nucleotides read TGTGCCAGCAGCTTGTGGGGTACTAGCGGGAGGGGCCACGAGCAGTACTTC. Its protein product is CASSLWGTSGRGHEQYF.

V gene TRBV4-1 combines with J gene TRBJ1-3; D gene uncertain. Per germline, CDR1 MGHRA and CDR2 YSYEKL. The CDR3 consists of 15 residues. V shed 2 bases and J shed 0 bases, with 8 bases lying between them. CDR3 sequence (DNA): TGCGCCAGCAGCCAACCGGGGTCCTCTGGAAACACCATATATTTT. Residues: CASSQPGSSGNTIYF.

The chain is built from TRBV11-2 and TRBJ2-7; 9 nucleotides align to TRBD1. Germline lookup yields CDR1 SGHAT and CDR2 FQNNGV. CDR3 length: 15 amino acids. J was trimmed by 2 bases and V by 5 bases; bases with no gene match: 7. CDR3 in DNA: TGTGCCAGCAGCCCCCGGGACAGGGCCCCCTACGAGCAGTACTTC. This sequence encodes CASSPRDRAPYEQYF.

Only one count was recorded for this clone. V and J are TRBV19 and TRBJ1-5, with D possibly matching TRBD1 (5 bases). Trimming shortened V by 0 bases and J by 7 bases, and 10 bases separated the two germline ends. The CDR3 has 14 residues. Germline values: CDR1 LNHDA, CDR2 SQIVND (reference sequence). CDR3 bases: TGTGCCAGTAGTATAGACAGGGAGGGGCAGCCCCAGCATTTT. Translating gives CASSIDREGQPQHF.

V gene TRBV6-2 or TRBV6-3 combines with J gene TRBJ2-1; TRBD1 agrees at 12 bases. CDR1 and CDR2 from the germline V gene are MNHEY and SVGEGT. After removal of 0 bases from V and 10 bases from J, the junction contained 10 bases not matched to a gene. The CDR3 spans 17 residues. DNA of the CDR3: TGTGCCAGCAGTTACTCGTTTACGGGACAGGGGGCTTGGGAGCAGTTCTTC. Protein product: CASSYSFTGQGAWEQFF.

The V and J genes are TRBV9 and TRBJ2-2, with 10 positions matching TRBD1. Germline-derived CDR1 and CDR2 are SGDLS and YYNGEE. The V gene end was trimmed by 3 bases and the J gene end by 6 bases; junction bases not matched to a gene: 5. The CDR3 runs 15 residues. CDR3 DNA sequence: TGTGCCAGCAGCGCCCGACAGGGGGCGGCCGGGGAGCTGTTTTTT. This encodes CASSARQGAAGELFF.

The CDR3: CASRFTGVTDTQYF. DNA for the CDR3: TGTGCCAGCAGATTCACGGGGGTCACAGATACGCAGTATTTT. The V call is TRBV3-1 (or the pseudogene TRBV3-2), the J call TRBJ2-3; maybe TRBD2 (6 bases). Trimming stripped 6 bases from V and 2 bases from J, with 12 bases between. Germline lookup yields CDR1 LGHDT and CDR2 YNNKEL (reference sequence). The CDR3 consists of 14 residues.

The chain links TRBV4-1 to TRBJ2-3; 11 bases are a match to TRBD1. The junction had 11 bases not matched to a gene; V was cut back by 3 bases and J by 0 bases. CDR1 is MGHRA and CDR2 is YSYEKL in the germline V gene. The CDR3 sequence is 19 residues long. The CDR3 spells CASSQLYGTGGTSTDTQYF. CDR3 nucleotide sequence: TGCGCCAGCAGCCAGCTATACGGGACAGGGGGGACTAGCACAGATACGCAGTATTTT.

This clone was seen once. The genes are TRBV7-9 and TRBJ2-7; D call uncertain. Trimming took 5 bases from V and 10 from J, leaving 21 bases between them. The CDR3 extends over 14 amino acids. Germline V gene sequence: CDR1 SEHNR, CDR2 FQNEAQ (reference sequence). For the CDR3, the DNA is TGTGCCAGCAGCCCACTCCTCTCTCTAAGTAATCAGTACTTC. Amino acids: CASSPLLSLSNQYF.

The J gene is TRBJ2-7, the V gene TRBV28, with TRBD2 matching over 10 bases. V lost 6 bases to trimming and J lost 2 bases; unmatched junction nucleotides: 4. The CDR3 has 14 residues. Germline V gives CDR1 MDHEN, CDR2 SYDVKM. CDR3 DNA: TGTGCCAGCAGAGAAGCGGGAGGGCCCTACGAGCAGTACTTC. It specifies CASREAGGPYEQYF.

The rearrangement joins TRBV10-3 to TRBJ2-1, with TRBD1 matching over 7 bases. Germline assignment: CDR1 ENHRY and CDR2 SYGVKD. J was trimmed by 3 bases and V by 2 bases; bases with no gene match: 1. The CDR3 length is 14 residues. CDR3 region: CAISEGTVYNEQFF. The CDR3 nucleotides read TGTGCCATCAGTGAGGGGACAGTCTACAATGAGCAGTTCTTC.

This chain connects TRBV7-2 to TRBJ2-7, with D possibly being TRBD1 (6 bases). The CDR3 contains 14 residues. Germline V gene data show CDR1 as SGHTA and CDR2 as FQGNSA. Between the trimmed V and J ends, which lost 3 bases and 2 bases, there was a span of 11 bases. This chain's CDR3 is CASSLDSGTYEQYF. CDR3 sequence (DNA): TGTGCCAGCAGCTTGGACAGTGGAACCTACGAGCAGTACTTC.

The J gene is TRBJ1-6, the V gene TRBV30, with a tentative D call TRBD1 (5 bases). Germline loops: CDR1 GTSNPN, CDR2 SVGIG (reference sequence). The germline V and J ends were trimmed by 3 bases and 2 bases, with 17 bases remaining between them. This CDR3 contains 17 residues. Here the CDR3 reads CAWSPEVGGAYNSPLHF. In DNA, the CDR3 is TGTGCCTGGAGCCCCGAGGTGGGAGGGGCCTATAATTCACCCCTCCACTTT.

The CDR3 nucleotides read TGCGCCAGCAGCTTGAGGCCTGACAGCTCCTATAATTCACCCCTCCACTTT. Translating it yields CASSLRPDSSYNSPLHF. The chain links TRBV5-1 to TRBJ1-6; D may be TRBD1 (5 bases). The CDR3 has 17 amino acids. The V end lost 1 base, the J end lost 0 bases, and 11 bases lay between the germline ends. Germline assignment: CDR1 SGHRS and CDR2 YFSETQ. Together with reference TRBV5-1 and TRBJ1-6, the CDR3 gives the full variable domain: KAGVTQTPRYLIKTRGQQVTLSCSPISGHRSVSWYQQTPGQGLQFLFEYFSETQRNKGNFPGRFSGRQFSNSRSEMNVSTLELGDSALYLCASSLRPDSSYNSPLHFGNGTRLTVT.

The chain uses TRBV5-4 and TRBJ1-1; D uncertain. Germline V gene data show CDR1 as SGHNT and CDR2 as YYREEE (reference sequence). The CDR3 is 15 residues long. The germline V and J ends were trimmed by 0 bases and 0 bases, with 9 bases remaining between them. The CDR3 DNA sequence: TGTGCCAGCAGCTTGGGGGCCTCGATGAACACTGAAGCTTTCTTT. This codes for CASSLGASMNTEAFF.

This chain connects TRBV18 to TRBJ2-5; D is perhaps TRBD2 (5 bases). Germline lookup yields CDR1 KGHSH and CDR2 LQKENI. This CDR3 is built from 14 residues. V lost 2 bases to trimming and J lost 2 bases, with 9 bases between them. In DNA, the CDR3 is TGTGCCAGCTCACCAATCCGGGGACAAGAGACCCAGTACTTC. Protein sequence: CASSPIRGQETQYF.

This clone was found once. The chain carries TRBV29-1 and TRBJ2-2, with 7 bases that match TRBD1. Per germline, CDR1 SQVTM and CDR2 ANQGSEA. V dropped 0 bases and J dropped 5; count of bases not matched to a gene: 9. The CDR3 extends over 16 amino acids. CDR3 DNA: TGCAGCGTTGAAGACTCTGACAGGGTTGGGACCGGGGAGCTGTTTTTT. Residues: CSVEDSDRVGTGELFF.

This rearrangement joins TRBV7-2 to TRBJ2-7; TRBD1 matches at 8 bases. The V gene's germline CDR1 is SGHTA and CDR2 FQGNSA. J gave up 5 bases and V 3 bases, and 9 bases lay outside the gene matches. This CDR3 spans 15 amino acids. The CDR3 spells CASSLNFGQGHEQYF. The DNA of the CDR3 is TGTGCCAGCAGCTTGAATTTTGGACAGGGCCACGAGCAGTACTTC. The complete variable domain, with remaining parts taken from reference TRBV7-2 and TRBJ2-7, reads GAGVSQSPSNKVTEKGKDVELRCDPISGHTALYWYRQSLGQGLEFLIYFQGNSAPDKSGLPSDRFSAERTGGSVSTLTIQRTQQEDSAVYLCASSLNFGQGHEQYFGPGTRLTVT.

This chain links TRBV28 with TRBJ2-1, with TRBD2 as a possible D gene (5 bases). The CDR3 spans 12 residues. Germline V gene sequence: CDR1 MDHEN, CDR2 SYDVKM. Deletions cut 6 bases from V and 8 bases from J, with 11 bases between. The CDR3 nucleotides are TGTGCCAGCAGAGTGGCGGGCCATGAGCAGTTCTTC. Its translation: CASRVAGHEQFF. The entire variable domain, with the rest obtained from reference TRBV28 and TRBJ2-1, is as follows: DVKVTQSSRYLVKRTGEKVFLECVQDMDHENMFWYRQDPGLGLRLIYFSYDVKMKEKGDIPEGYSVSREKKERFSLILESASTNQTSMYLCASRVAGHEQFFGPGTRLTVL.